A single sample gave rise to the 28 T cell receptor beta chains below, sequenced in a study of identical twins. TCRdb fed the 5' RACE reads into MiXCR, producing one record per CDR3 protein. There are nearly 900,000 distinct CDR3 sequences in the sample; approximately 13% occur only once, and about 1.5% lies in the top ten. The sample was also linked to a second study, of yellow fever vaccine responses in identical twins.

The sequencing sample was made of PBMCs. These receptor sequences come from a woman between 18 and 30 years old in good health.

In this sample, this clonotype turned up a few times. This chain connects TRBV12-3 or TRBV12-4 to TRBJ2-3, with 12 positions matching TRBD2. This CDR3 region has 19 residues. J lost 6 bases, V lost 2 bases, and 15 bases had no gene match. The CDR3 DNA sequence: TGTGCCAGCAGTTTATACAGGGCCGGGACTAGCGGGTCCCAGGATACGCAGTATTTT. Translating gives CASSLYRAGTSGSQDTQYF.

The V and J genes are TRBV12-3 or TRBV12-4 and TRBJ2-2; unclear D gene. V was shortened by 6 bases and J by 1 base, with 12 bases between the two germline ends. The CDR3 runs 15 residues. The CDR3 DNA reads TGTGCCAGCAGCCGATTTACTATGAACACCGGGGAGCTGTTTTTT. Amino acid sequence: CASSRFTMNTGELFF.

In its sample, this clonotype was seen a few times. J is TRBJ2-3 and V is TRBV2; 7 nucleotides match TRBD2. CDR1 and CDR2 (germline): SNHLY, FYNNEI. The CDR3 is 18 amino acids. Trimming took 4 bases from V and 4 from J; bases not matched to a gene: 17. The CDR3 DNA is TGTGCCAGCAGTGGGCCGATACCGGGACTACCCGGGGCAGATACGCAGTATTTT. It specifies CASSGPIPGLPGADTQYF.

There are a few counts of this clonotype. The chain combines TRBV6-1 with TRBJ2-7; D is ambiguous. Germline V gene data show CDR1 as MNHNS and CDR2 as SASEGT. With 4 bases removed from V and 4 bases from J, the gap between germline ends came to 17 bases. The CDR3 is 15 amino acids. CDR3 nucleotide sequence: TGTGCCAGCAGTGCCGACATTCTCCTAAATTACGAGCAGTACGTC. Translating gives CASSADILLNYEQYV.

J is TRBJ2-5 and V is TRBV7-9; D is unresolved. V dropped 8 bases and J dropped 9 bases, with 7 bases sitting between them. Germline V gives CDR1 SEHNR, CDR2 FQNEAQ (reference sequence). The CDR3 sequence is 9 residues long. The CDR3 DNA is TGTGCCAGCGGGGTGGCCCAGTACTTC. This sequence encodes CASGVAQYF.

This clonotype was observed a handful of times. Being one base from a much bigger clone, this may be a read error. The chain carries TRBV5-4 and TRBJ2-5, with D unresolved. In germline, CDR1 is SGHNT, CDR2 YYREEE (reference sequence). CDR3 size: 11 residues. The ends were cut back, 6 bases at V and 0 bases at J, with 3 bases in the middle. The CDR3 nucleotides read TGTGCCAGCACCGACCAAGAGACCCAGTACTTC. Amino acids: CASTDQETQYF.

The chain couples TRBV20-1 to TRBJ2-7, with no clear D. CDR1 DFQATT and CDR2 SNEGSKA come from the germline V gene (reference sequence). There are 14 residues in the CDR3. V lost 3 bases to trimming and J lost 0 bases, with 12 bases between them. The CDR3 region is CSASMVRSSYEQYF. As DNA, the CDR3 is TGCAGTGCTAGTATGGTAAGGAGCTCCTACGAGCAGTACTTC.

The CDR3 protein is CASSQEAGAEETQYF. The CDR3 coding sequence is TGTGCCAGCAGCCAAGAGGCGGGGGCCGAGGAGACCCAGTACTTC. The chain combines TRBV4-2 with TRBJ2-5; a weak D match, TRBD2 (7 bases). V was trimmed by 0 bases and J by 5 bases, leaving 13 bases between them. CDR1 and CDR2 (germline): LGHNA, YNFKEQ. The CDR3 has 15 residues.

This clonotype has at least ten counts. A read error may produce the germline difference seen at one junction end. CDR3 DNA: TGTGCCAGCAGCGCTAACGAAAAACTGTTTTTT. Translating it yields CASSANEKLFF. V usage is TRBV7-6 and J usage is TRBJ1-4; no firm D call. Per germline, CDR1 SGHVS and CDR2 FNYEAQ. The CDR3 consists of 11 residues.

This clonotype has a handful of counts. The chain links TRBV6-2 or TRBV6-3 to TRBJ2-1, with 7 nucleotides matching TRBD2. This CDR3 is built from 15 residues. Germline CDR1 is MNHEY and CDR2 is SVGEGT. V lost 7 bases and J lost 2; bases outside the gene matches: 8. For the CDR3, the DNA is TGTGCCAGCACTCCTAGCGGTTCCCCCTACAATGAGCAGTTCTTC. Encoded protein: CASTPSGSPYNEQFF.

The V call is TRBV20-1, the J call TRBJ2-7; perhaps TRBD2 as D (6 bases). V was pared by 5 bases and J by 3 bases, with 11 bases between. The germline CDR1 and CDR2 sequences are DFQATT and SNEGSKA (reference sequence). The CDR3 contains 12 residues. The CDR3 protein is CSARERFYEQYF. The DNA of the CDR3 is TGCAGTGCTCGGGAGCGGTTCTACGAGCAGTACTTC.

This chain uses TRBV20-1 with TRBJ2-5; TRBD1 matches at 10 bases. The CDR3 extends over 14 amino acids. V shed 2 bases, J shed 5 bases, and the junction held 5 bases outside the gene matches. Germline CDR1 is DFQATT and CDR2 is SNEGSKA (reference sequence). The CDR3 is CSARPTGGPETQYF. The DNA for the CDR3 is TGCAGTGCTAGACCGACAGGGGGCCCGGAGACCCAGTACTTC.

The chain carries TRBV6-1 and TRBJ2-7, with D unclear. This CDR3 comprises 15 residues. The V gene's germline CDR1 is MNHNS and CDR2 SASEGT. V was shortened by 4 bases and J by 3 bases, with 16 bases between the two germline ends. This CDR3 reads CASSATLSTLYEQYV. CDR3 sequence (DNA): TGTGCCAGCAGTGCAACTTTGTCTACCCTCTACGAGCAGTACGTC.

This chain uses TRBV11-1 with TRBJ2-1; TRBD2 aligns across 12 bases. Germline V gene sequence: CDR1 SGHAT, CDR2 FQDESV (reference sequence). V was pared by 1 base and J by 3 bases, with 7 bases of the junction left unmatched. The length of the CDR3 is 18 residues. CDR3 in DNA: TGTGCCAGCAGCTTAGGGCGTCTAGCGGGGGGGGTCTACAATGAGCAGTTCTTC. Protein: CASSLGRLAGGVYNEQFF.

V gene TRBV19 combines with J gene TRBJ2-1, with TRBD1 identical over 7 bases. This CDR3 region has 17 residues. V shed 5 bases, J shed 2 bases, and the junction held 12 bases outside the gene matches. Germline V CDR1 and CDR2: LNHDA, SQIVND (reference sequence). This CDR3 is CASSPRTGAIPYNEQFF. CDR3 sequence (DNA): TGTGCCAGTAGTCCTAGAACAGGGGCTATTCCCTACAATGAGCAGTTCTTC. Together with reference TRBV19 and TRBJ2-1, the CDR3 gives the full variable domain: DGGITQSPKYLFRKEGQNVTLSCEQNLNHDAMYWYRQDPGQGLRLIYYSQIVNDFQKGDIAEGYSVSREKKESFPLTVTSAQKNPTAFYLCASSPRTGAIPYNEQFFGPGTRLTVL.

V is TRBV12-5 and J is TRBJ1-5; 10 nucleotides line up with TRBD1. Losses at the gene ends were 7 bases for V and 0 bases for J; bases not matched to a gene: 9. This CDR3 has 17 residues. Germline-derived CDR1 and CDR2 are LGHNT and FRNRAP. The chain's CDR3 is CASAIMGQGYSNQPQHF. Here the CDR3 DNA reads TGTGCTAGTGCCATAATGGGACAGGGGTATAGCAATCAGCCCCAGCATTTT.

In this sample, this clonotype turned up a few times. This sequence joins TRBV24-1 and TRBJ2-1, with TRBD1 matching over 7 bases. The CDR3 has 15 residues. Germline CDR1 is KGHDR and CDR2 is SFDVKD. J was trimmed by 4 bases and V by 4 bases; bases with no gene match: 6. CDR3 residues: CATSERDRLYNEQFF. CDR3 sequence (DNA): TGTGCCACCAGTGAACGGGACAGATTATACAATGAGCAGTTCTTC.

The chain carries TRBV20-1 and TRBJ1-1; D gene unclear. Germline CDR1 reads DFQATT; CDR2 reads SNEGSKA (reference sequence). V was cut by 4 bases and J by 13 bases, with 16 bases left in between. This CDR3 comprises 11 residues. CDR3 bases: TGCAGTGCTATCGGTGGTACTCTGGGTTTCTTT. Encoded protein: CSAIGGTLGFF.

This clonotype has a handful of counts. The rearrangement joins TRBV12-3 or TRBV12-4 to TRBJ2-1; 7 bases map to TRBD2. The J segment lost 5 bases and the V segment lost 7 bases, leaving 17 bases of the junction unmatched. The CDR3 totals 17 residues. CDR3 bases: TGTGCCAGCAATTGGCAAGGTGGGGGGGAGGGCCACAATGAGCAGTTCTTC. Residues: CASNWQGGGEGHNEQFF.

This clonotype appeared many times. The V and J genes are TRBV5-1 and TRBJ2-1; 13 nucleotides align to TRBD2. The CDR3 extends over 20 amino acids. Germline trimming cut 1 base from V and 0 bases from J; bases unmatched to any gene: 10. Germline lookup yields CDR1 SGHRS and CDR2 YFSETQ. In nucleotides, the CDR3 is TGCGCCAGCAGCTTGATAGCCGGGACTAGCGGGACCCCCTCCTACAATGAGCAGTTCTTC. It codes for CASSLIAGTSGTPSYNEQFF.

A few counts support this clonotype. This sequence joins TRBV28 and TRBJ2-7, with D possibly matching TRBD1 (6 bases). Germline lookup yields CDR1 MDHEN and CDR2 SYDVKM. This CDR3 comprises 12 residues. Trimming shortened V by 4 bases and J by 6 bases, and 10 bases separated the two germline ends. The chain's CDR3 is CASSSQGFEQYV. As DNA, the CDR3 is TGTGCCAGCAGTTCCCAGGGGTTCGAGCAGTACGTC.

This clonotype showed up just a few times. V and J are TRBV5-1 and TRBJ2-1; D perhaps matches TRBD2 (6 bases). Trimming shortened V by 3 bases and J by 6 bases, and 13 bases separated the two germline ends. The germline gives CDR1 SGHRS, CDR2 YFSETQ. The CDR3 is 14 amino acids. The CDR3 coding sequence is TGCGCCAGCAGCTCGGGGGAGATGGGCAATGAGCAGTTCTTC. Protein sequence: CASSSGEMGNEQFF.

This clonotype was recorded a few times. The J gene is TRBJ2-5, the V gene TRBV2, with TRBD2 matching 10 bases. V trimming: 2 bases; J trimming: 3 bases; junction bases outside the gene matches: 12. From germline, CDR1 is SNHLY and CDR2 FYNNEI. The CDR3 consists of 18 residues. CDR3 nucleotide sequence: TGTGCCAGCAGTGAAACAAAGGGAATAGCGGGAGGAGAAGAGACCCAGTACTTC. Amino acid sequence: CASSETKGIAGGEETQYF. The full variable domain, its missing parts supplied by reference TRBV2 and TRBJ2-5, is EPEVTQTPSHQVTQMGQEVILRCVPISNHLYFYWYRQILGQKVEFLVSFYNNEISEKSEIFDDQFSVERPDGSNFTLKIRSTKLEDSAMYFCASSETKGIAGGEETQYFGPGTRLLVL.

The gene calls are TRBV6-1 and TRBJ2-7, with D possibly being TRBD1 (5 bases). The CDR3 runs 14 residues. V dropped 4 bases and J dropped 0 bases, with 10 bases sitting between them. Germline-derived CDR1 and CDR2 are MNHNS and SASEGT. CDR3 nucleotides: TGTGCCAGCAGTGCCAGGGCCCACTCCTACGAGCAGTACGTC. Translated: CASSARAHSYEQYV.

This clonotype was observed at least ten times. In nucleotides, the CDR3 is TGTGCCAGCAGCCCCGGACTAGCCCAGTTCTTC. Its protein product is CASSPGLAQFF. This rearrangement joins TRBV9 to TRBJ2-1; TRBD2 agrees at 8 bases. With 4 bases clipped from V and 13 bases from J, the junction kept 4 bases outside the gene matches. The V gene's germline CDR1 is SGDLS and CDR2 YYNGEE. The CDR3 length is 11 residues.

J is TRBJ2-1 and V is TRBV3-1; D is possibly TRBD1 or TRBD2 (6 bases each). The CDR3 is 12 residues long. The germline CDR1 and CDR2 sequences are LGHDT and YNNKEL (reference sequence). Trimming removed 4 bases at V and 12 bases at J, with 13 bases between. In nucleotides, the CDR3 is TGTGCCAGCAGCCCGCCACAGGGAGGGCAGTTCTTC. Translating gives CASSPPQGGQFF.

CDR3 sequence reads: CASSPLMWGPNTGELFF. CDR3 DNA: TGTGCCAGCAGCCCTCTTATGTGGGGGCCGAACACCGGGGAGCTGTTTTTT. The chain employs TRBV2 and TRBJ2-2, with D possibly matching TRBD1 (6 bases). Germline V CDR1 and CDR2: SNHLY, FYNNEI. V dropped 6 bases and J dropped 0 bases, with 17 bases sitting between them. The CDR3 length is 17 residues.

The genes are TRBV24-1 and TRBJ1-5; 7 positions match TRBD1. This CDR3 is built from 15 residues. The germline V gene encodes CDR1 KGHDR and CDR2 SFDVKD. With 3 bases clipped from V and 1 base from J, the junction kept 2 bases outside the gene matches. This CDR3 is CATSDTTGSNQPQHF. CDR3 bases: TGTGCCACCAGTGATACGACAGGGAGCAATCAGCCCCAGCATTTT.